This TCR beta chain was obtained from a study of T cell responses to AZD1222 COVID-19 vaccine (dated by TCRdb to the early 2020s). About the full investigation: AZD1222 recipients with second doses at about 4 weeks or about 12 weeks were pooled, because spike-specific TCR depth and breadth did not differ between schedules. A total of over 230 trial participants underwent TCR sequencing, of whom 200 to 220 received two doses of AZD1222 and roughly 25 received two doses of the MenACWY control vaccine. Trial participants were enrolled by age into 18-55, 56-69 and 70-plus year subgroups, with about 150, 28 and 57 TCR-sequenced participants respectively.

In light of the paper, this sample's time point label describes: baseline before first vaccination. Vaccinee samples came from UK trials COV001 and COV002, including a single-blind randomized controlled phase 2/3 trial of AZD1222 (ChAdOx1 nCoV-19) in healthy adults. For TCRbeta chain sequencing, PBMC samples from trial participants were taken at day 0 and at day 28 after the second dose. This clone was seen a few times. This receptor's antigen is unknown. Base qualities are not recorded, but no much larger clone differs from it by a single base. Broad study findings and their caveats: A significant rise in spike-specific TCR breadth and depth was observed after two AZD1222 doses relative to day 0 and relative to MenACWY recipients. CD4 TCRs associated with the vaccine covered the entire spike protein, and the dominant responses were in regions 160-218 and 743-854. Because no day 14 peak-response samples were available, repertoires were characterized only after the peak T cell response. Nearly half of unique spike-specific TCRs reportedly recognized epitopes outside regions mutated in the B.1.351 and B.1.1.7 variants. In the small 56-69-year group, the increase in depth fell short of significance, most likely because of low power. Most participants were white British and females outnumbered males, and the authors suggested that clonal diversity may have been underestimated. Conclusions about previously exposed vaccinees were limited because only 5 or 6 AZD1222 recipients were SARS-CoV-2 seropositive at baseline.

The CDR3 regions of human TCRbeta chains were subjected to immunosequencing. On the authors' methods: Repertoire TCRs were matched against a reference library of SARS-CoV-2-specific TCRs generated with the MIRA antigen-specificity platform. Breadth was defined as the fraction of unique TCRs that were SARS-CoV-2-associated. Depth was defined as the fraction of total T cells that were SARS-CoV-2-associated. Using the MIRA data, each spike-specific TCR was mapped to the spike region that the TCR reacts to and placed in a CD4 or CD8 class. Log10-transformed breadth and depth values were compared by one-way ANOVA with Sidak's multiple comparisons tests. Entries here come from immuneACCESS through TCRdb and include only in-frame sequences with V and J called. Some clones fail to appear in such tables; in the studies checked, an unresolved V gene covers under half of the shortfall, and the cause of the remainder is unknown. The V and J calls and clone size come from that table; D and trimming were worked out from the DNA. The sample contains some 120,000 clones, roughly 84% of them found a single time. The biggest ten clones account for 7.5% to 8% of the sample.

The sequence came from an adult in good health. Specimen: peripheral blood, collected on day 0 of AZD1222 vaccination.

The CDR3 region reads CASSLPGTIAGARADTQYF. In nucleotide form, the sequence is TGTGCCAGCAGTTTACCGGGGACTATAGCGGGAGCCCGAGCAGATACGCAGTATTTT. The rearranged chain carries TRBV28 and TRBJ2-3; the junction holds 9 bases that match TRBD2. Looking up the germline V gene yields CDR1 MDHEN and CDR2 SYDVKM. The germline V end is reduced by 2 bases and the J end by 4 bases; junction bases left unmatched: 16. The CDR3 holds 19 amino acids from the cysteine to the phenylalanine. Only CDR3 DNA remains: 57 bases, in frame from the first base.